The sequence of this T cell receptor beta chain was determined in a study of T cell responses to AZD1222 COVID-19 vaccine. CDR3 length: 13 residues. As for this clone: The antigen is unknown.

General study points: CD4 TCRs linked to vaccination spanned spike, dominating at 160-218 and 743-854. Donors in the cohort were predominantly white British and more often female, and clonal diversity was possibly underestimated. With two AZD1222 doses given, Spike-specific TCR breadth and depth both rose.

Sequencing used immunoSEQ multiplex PCR; TCRdb keeps in-frame clones, though not all of them. Here the sample spans some 150,000 clones, roughly 90% being singletons. The J gene is TRBJ1-2, the V gene TRBV21-1. TRBV21-1 is recorded as a pseudogene. Sequencing used peripheral blood, obtained on day 0 of AZD1222 vaccination. The clonotype comes from an adult in good health. For the CDR3, the DNA is TGTGCCAGCAGCACCCGAGGAGTAGACGGCTACACCTTC. Protein sequence: CASSTRGVDGYTF.